The 26 T cell receptor beta chains below all came from one sample that was sequenced in a study of T-cell reconstitution after alpha-beta-depleted transplantation in children. The library targeted TCRbeta and was prepared with unique molecular identifiers. Each CDR3 protein gets one entry after TCRdb re-called the PCR reads with MiXCR. The sample shows about 240,000 distinct CDR3 sequences, about 25% of them seen only once. Source: PBMCs, taken before TCRalphabeta/CD19-depleted stem cell transplant. The receptors were gathered from a girl aged 2 to 9 with Fanconi anemia, due to receive a stem cell transplant.

This clonotype has more than one count but fewer than ten. This chain joins TRBV4-1 and TRBJ2-1; D unresolved. The CDR3 runs 12 residues. Trimming stripped 3 bases from V and 6 bases from J, with 6 bases between. CDR1 and CDR2 from the germline V gene are MGHRA and YSYEKL. CDR3 sequence (DNA): TGCGCCAGCAGCCAGTCACGCAATGAGCAGTTCTTC. Encoded protein: CASSQSRNEQFF.

Many counts were recorded for this clonotype. The rearrangement uses TRBV6-5 and TRBJ2-1; 10 bases agree with TRBD2. CDR1 is MNHEY and CDR2 is SVGAGI in the germline V gene. J lost 9 bases, V lost 0 bases, and 8 bases had no gene match. This CDR3 has 16 residues. Here the CDR3 DNA reads TGTGCCAGCAGTTACTCGATCCCTAGCGGGAGTGCTGAGCAGTTCTTC. This translates into CASSYSIPSGSAEQFF.

The table lists this clonotype with many counts. The rearrangement links TRBV7-6 to TRBJ2-2; 9 bases align to TRBD2. V trimming: 5 bases; J trimming: 3 bases; junction bases outside the gene matches: 7. The CDR3 covers 16 residues. Germline-derived CDR1 and CDR2 are SGHVS and FNYEAQ. The CDR3 DNA reads TGTGCCAGCAGCACCGTAGCGGGAGTTCACACCGGGGAGCTGTTTTTT. This gives the protein CASSTVAGVHTGELFF.

This clonotype was detected only a few times. The chain combines TRBV5-5 with TRBJ2-7, with TRBD2 identical over 9 bases. Germline V gene sequence: CDR1 SGHKS, CDR2 YYEKEE (reference sequence). This CDR3 spans 18 amino acids. After removal of 4 bases from V and 10 bases from J, the junction contained 24 bases not matched to a gene. This chain's CDR3 is CASSAPFYWREGRVDQYF. The CDR3 nucleotides read TGTGCCAGCAGCGCCCCGTTTTATTGGCGGGAGGGCCGGGTGGACCAGTACTTC.

This clonotype turned up a few times. This chain joins TRBV20-1 and TRBJ2-5; D is uncertain. Germline V CDR1 and CDR2: DFQATT, SNEGSKA (reference sequence). Trimming removed 2 bases at V and 1 base at J, with 8 bases between. This CDR3 has 13 residues. CDR3 nucleotide sequence: TGCAGTGCTAGAAGGATGGTCCAAGAGACCCAGTACTTC. Translating it yields CSARRMVQETQYF.

This clonotype was detected ten times or more. Here the CDR3 reads CSVVYSGANVLTF. CDR3 DNA: TGCAGCGTTGTTTACTCTGGGGCCAACGTCCTGACTTTC. The chain recombines TRBV29-1 with TRBJ2-6; no definite D call. Trimming took off 4 bases at V and 0 bases at J, with 4 bases between the two ends. The length of the CDR3 is 13 residues. Germline CDR1 reads SQVTM; CDR2 reads ANQGSEA. The whole variable domain, remainder taken from reference TRBV29-1 and TRBJ2-6, is SAVISQKPSRDICQRGTSLTIQCQVDSQVTMMFWYRQQPGQSLTLIATANQGSEATYESGFVIDKFPISRPNLTFSTLTVSNMSPEDSSIYLCSVVYSGANVLTFGAGSRLTVL.

This clonotype was seen many times. The rearrangement links TRBV29-1 to TRBJ2-3; D tentatively reads TRBD1 or TRBD2 (5 bases each). The CDR3 loop spans 14 amino acids. Trimming pared 4 bases from V and 2 bases from J, leaving 13 bases between. Germline V gene lookup returns CDR1 SQVTM and CDR2 ANQGSEA. The DNA of the CDR3 is TGCAGCGTTGCGGGGTTCAGGGACACAGATACGCAGTATTTT. Protein sequence: CSVAGFRDTDTQYF.

This clonotype occurred many times. The rearrangement joins TRBV20-1 to TRBJ2-7; a possible D gene is TRBD1 (6 bases). Per germline, CDR1 DFQATT and CDR2 SNEGSKA (reference sequence). V dropped 6 bases and J dropped 2 bases, with 14 bases sitting between them. This CDR3 spans 13 amino acids. CDR3 in DNA: TGCAGTGCCTATACAGGGTACGCCTACGAGCAGTACTTC. Its translation: CSAYTGYAYEQYF.

This clonotype has more than one count but fewer than ten. The chain has TRBV7-2 and TRBJ2-5; 10 nucleotides agree with TRBD2. V shed 5 bases, J shed 2 bases, and the junction held 5 bases outside the gene matches. Germline lookup yields CDR1 SGHTA and CDR2 FQGNSA. The CDR3 is 15 amino acids. The DNA for the CDR3 is TGTGCCAGCAGCCCGAGCGGGGGGGCGCAAGAGACCCAGTACTTC. It is translated as CASSPSGGAQETQYF.

There are many counts of this clonotype. The V call is TRBV19, the J call TRBJ2-1, with 14 nucleotides matching TRBD2. CDR1 and CDR2 (germline): LNHDA, SQIVND (reference sequence). CDR3 length equals 16 residues. The trim removed 5 bases at V and 9 bases at J, leaving 9 bases unmatched. This chain's CDR3 is CASSFAGTSGRFEQFF. CDR3 coding DNA: TGTGCCAGTAGTTTCGCCGGGACTAGCGGGAGATTTGAGCAGTTCTTC.

This clonotype occurred many times. The chain has TRBV29-1 and TRBJ2-1; D is unresolved. Trimming took 5 bases from V and 6 from J, leaving 11 bases between them. This CDR3 is 12 amino acids long. From germline, CDR1 is SQVTM and CDR2 ANQGSEA. CDR3 amino acids: CSVPDGSNEQFF. In DNA form, the CDR3 reads TGCAGCGTTCCGGACGGAAGCAATGAGCAGTTCTTC.

This clonotype showed up many times. The chain has TRBV6-4 and TRBJ2-6; 11 nucleotides match TRBD1. Germline lookup yields CDR1 MRHNA and CDR2 SNTAGT. V was pared by 4 bases and J by 2 bases, with 1 base of the junction left unmatched. This CDR3 spans 16 amino acids. For the CDR3, the DNA is TGTGCCAGCAGTGGGACAGGGGGCGCTGGGGCCAACGTCCTGACTTTC. As protein: CASSGTGGAGANVLTF.

This clonotype has just a few counts. The chain uses TRBV7-2 and TRBJ2-2, with a tentative D call TRBD1 (5 bases). The germline V gene encodes CDR1 SGHTA and CDR2 FQGNSA. V lost 5 bases, J lost 7 bases, and 14 bases lay in between. The CDR3 loop spans 14 amino acids. CDR3: CASSQKIRGGELFF. For the CDR3, the DNA is TGTGCCAGCAGCCAAAAGATAAGGGGCGGGGAGCTGTTTTTT.

The chain has TRBV7-6 and TRBJ2-2, with a weak D call TRBD1 (6 bases). Trimming removed 4 bases at V and 7 bases at J, with 7 bases between. Germline V gene sequence: CDR1 SGHVS, CDR2 FNYEAQ. This CDR3 has 12 amino acids. CDR3 protein: CASSSDSGELFF. The CDR3 DNA follows: TGTGCCAGCAGCTCGGACAGCGGGGAGCTGTTTTTT.

The rearrangement joins TRBV29-1 to TRBJ1-1; TRBD1 aligns across 8 bases. The CDR3 is made up of 10 amino acids. V lost 7 bases and J lost 7; bases outside the gene matches: 2. Germline values: CDR1 SQVTM, CDR2 ANQGSEA. DNA for the CDR3: TGCAGCGCCGGGACAGGTGAAGCTTTCTTT. Translating gives CSAGTGEAFF.

This clonotype was counted a few times. The chain combines TRBV10-3 with TRBJ2-7; 8 bases match TRBD1. Germline V CDR1 and CDR2: ENHRY, SYGVKD. The CDR3 is 17 amino acids. Trimming cost V 3 bases and J 0 bases; bases outside gene matches: 10. Here the CDR3 reads CAISDPGQGRLSYEQYF. CDR3 nucleotides: TGTGCCATCAGTGACCCAGGACAGGGAAGGCTCTCCTACGAGCAGTACTTC.

In this sample, this clonotype turned up a few times. The chain carries TRBV6-5 and TRBJ2-2; 9 nucleotides match TRBD1. Germline V lookup: CDR1 MNHEY, CDR2 SVGAGI. Trimming at V came to 2 bases and at J to 6 bases, leaving 7 bases not matched to a gene. This CDR3 spans 16 amino acids. The CDR3 reads CASSYGGTGKPGELFF. In nucleotides, the CDR3 is TGTGCCAGCAGTTACGGGGGGACAGGGAAGCCCGGGGAGCTGTTTTTT.

The chain recombines TRBV20-1 with TRBJ2-7, with no clear D. The ends were cut back, 3 bases at V and 2 bases at J, with 8 bases in the middle. The CDR3 length is 12 residues. Germline assignment: CDR1 DFQATT and CDR2 SNEGSKA (reference sequence). DNA for the CDR3: TGCAGTGCTAGTACCAGGCCCTACGAGCAGTACTTC. This encodes CSASTRPYEQYF.

The chain carries TRBV28 and TRBJ2-7, with D tentatively TRBD1 (6 bases). Trimming pared 6 bases from V and 12 bases from J, leaving 18 bases between. The germline V gene encodes CDR1 MDHEN and CDR2 SYDVKM. The CDR3 runs 12 residues. DNA of the CDR3: TGTGCCAGCAGGGGGACAATCTCTAGTCGGTACTTC. It is translated as CASRGTISSRYF.

This chain connects TRBV11-2 to TRBJ2-7, with 9 positions matching TRBD1. CDR1 is SGHAT, CDR2 FQNNGV, per germline. V lost 4 bases and J lost 3; bases outside the gene matches: 10. The CDR3 runs to 16 residues. The CDR3 loop reads CASSSTVGQGIYEQYF. The CDR3 coding sequence is TGTGCCAGCAGCTCGACCGTGGGACAGGGTATCTACGAGCAGTACTTC. Full variable domain (outside the CDR3, taken from reference TRBV11-2 and TRBJ2-7): EAGVAQSPRYKIIEKRQSVAFWCNPISGHATLYWYQQILGQGPKLLIQFQNNGVVDDSQLPKDRFSAERLKGVDSTLKIQPAKLEDSAVYLCASSSTVGQGIYEQYFGPGTRLTVT.

This chain joins TRBV29-1 and TRBJ2-3; 11 nucleotides line up with TRBD1. CDR1 is SQVTM and CDR2 is ANQGSEA in the germline V gene. The CDR3 consists of 14 residues. V lost 6 bases and J lost 2; bases outside the gene matches: 4. The CDR3 DNA is TGCAGCGTGGGGGACAGGGGGACCACAGATACGCAGTATTTT. Translating it yields CSVGDRGTTDTQYF.

The J gene is TRBJ2-5, the V gene TRBV19, with no clear D. V lost 4 bases and J lost 2, with 8 bases in between. CDR1 LNHDA and CDR2 SQIVND come from the germline V gene (reference sequence). The CDR3 extends over 13 amino acids. In nucleotides, the CDR3 is TGTGCCAGTAGTAAAGAGACACAAGAGACCCAGTACTTC. Its translation is CASSKETQETQYF.

This clonotype has a count of ten or more. The V and J genes are TRBV6-5 and TRBJ2-3; no firm D call. The V end was cut by 0 bases, the J end by 0 bases, with 10 bases between. Germline assignment: CDR1 MNHEY and CDR2 SVGAGI. The CDR3 length is 16 residues. The CDR3 loop is CASSYSTETSTDTQYF. CDR3 coding DNA: TGTGCCAGCAGTTACTCTACCGAAACTAGCACAGATACGCAGTATTTT.

In the case of this clonotype: It may be a read error: a sequence one base away is much more abundant. V is TRBV20-1 and J is TRBJ2-2, with 9 bases matching TRBD2. Germline V CDR1 and CDR2: DFQATT, SNEGSKA (reference sequence). CDR3 length equals 17 residues. As DNA, the CDR3 is TGCTGTGCGCGAAGTCTAGCGGGGTATGGGAACACCGGGGAGCTGTTTTTT. This sequence encodes CCARSLAGYGNTGELFF.

V gene TRBV2 combines with J gene TRBJ2-5; perhaps TRBD1 as D (5 bases). The V and J ends lost 2 bases and 1 base respectively, with 11 bases between them. Germline V gene lookup returns CDR1 SNHLY and CDR2 FYNNEI. CDR3 length equals 15 residues. The CDR3 nucleotides read TGTGCCAGCAGTGAAAATGGTCAGGGCCAAGAGACCCAGTACTTC. It specifies CASSENGQGQETQYF.

The table lists this clonotype with many counts. This chain links TRBV29-1 with TRBJ2-3; 11 bases agree with TRBD2. The V gene end was trimmed by 4 bases and the J gene end by 8 bases; junction bases not matched to a gene: 2. There are 12 residues in the CDR3. Germline loops: CDR1 SQVTM, CDR2 ANQGSEA. This CDR3 reads CSVVLAGATQYF. CDR3 in DNA: TGCAGCGTTGTACTAGCGGGAGCTACGCAGTATTTT.